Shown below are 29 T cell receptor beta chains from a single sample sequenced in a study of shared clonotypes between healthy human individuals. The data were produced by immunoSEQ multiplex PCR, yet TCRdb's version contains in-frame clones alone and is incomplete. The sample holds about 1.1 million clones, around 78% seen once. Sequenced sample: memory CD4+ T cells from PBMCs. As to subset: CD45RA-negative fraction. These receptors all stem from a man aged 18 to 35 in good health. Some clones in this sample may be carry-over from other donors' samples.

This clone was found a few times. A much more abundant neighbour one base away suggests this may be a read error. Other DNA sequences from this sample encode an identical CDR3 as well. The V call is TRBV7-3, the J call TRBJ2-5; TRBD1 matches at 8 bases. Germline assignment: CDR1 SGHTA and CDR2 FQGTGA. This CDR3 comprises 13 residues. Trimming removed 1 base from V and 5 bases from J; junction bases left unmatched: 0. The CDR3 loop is CASSLNRGETQYF. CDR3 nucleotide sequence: TGTGCCAGCAGCTTAAACAGGGGGGAGACCCAGTACTTC.

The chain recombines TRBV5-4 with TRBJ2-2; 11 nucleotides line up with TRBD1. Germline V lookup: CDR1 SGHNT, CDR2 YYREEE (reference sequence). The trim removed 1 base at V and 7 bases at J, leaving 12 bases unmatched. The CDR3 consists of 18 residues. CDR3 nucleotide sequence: TGTGCCAGCAGCTTGACGATGTCCGGGACAGGGGGAGTCGGGGAGCTGTTTTTT. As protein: CASSLTMSGTGGVGELFF.

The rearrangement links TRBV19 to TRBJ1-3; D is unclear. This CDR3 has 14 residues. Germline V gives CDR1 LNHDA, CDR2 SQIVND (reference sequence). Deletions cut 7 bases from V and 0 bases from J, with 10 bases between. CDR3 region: CASTDGRSGNTIYF. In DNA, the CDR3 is TGTGCCAGTACCGACGGCCGCTCTGGAAACACCATATATTTT.

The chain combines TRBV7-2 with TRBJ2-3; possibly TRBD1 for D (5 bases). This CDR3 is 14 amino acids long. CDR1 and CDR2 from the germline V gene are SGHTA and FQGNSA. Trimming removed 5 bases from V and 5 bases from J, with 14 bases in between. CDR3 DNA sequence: TGTGCCAGCAGCGTATATTCAGGGATAGATACGCAGTATTTT. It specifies CASSVYSGIDTQYF.

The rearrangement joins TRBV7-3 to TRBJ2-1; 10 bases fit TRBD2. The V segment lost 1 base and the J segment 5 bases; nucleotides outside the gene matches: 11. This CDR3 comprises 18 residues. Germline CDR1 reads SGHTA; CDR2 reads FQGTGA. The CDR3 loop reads CASSLKSSGSSTHNEQFF. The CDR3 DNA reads TGTGCCAGCAGCTTAAAATCTAGCGGGAGTTCAACCCACAATGAGCAGTTCTTC.

In DNA, the CDR3 is TGTGCCTGGAGCAGGACACCAAATGAAAAACTGTTTTTT. Translated: CAWSRTPNEKLFF. The V call is TRBV30, the J call TRBJ1-4; D is perhaps TRBD1 (5 bases). CDR1 and CDR2 (germline): GTSNPN, SVGIG (reference sequence). CDR3 length: 13 residues. Trimming left V 3 bases short and J 5 bases short, with 10 bases between.

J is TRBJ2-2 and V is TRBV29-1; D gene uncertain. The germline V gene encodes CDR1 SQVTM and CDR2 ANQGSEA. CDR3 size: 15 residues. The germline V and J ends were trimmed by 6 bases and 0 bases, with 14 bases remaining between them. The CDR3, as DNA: TGCAGCGTAAGAAGATTAAACGCGAACACCGGGGAGCTGTTTTTT. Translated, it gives CSVRRLNANTGELFF.

The CDR3 bases are TGCAGTGCCCCCCAAGTGGGGGAGCTGTTTTTT. It is translated as CSAPQVGELFF. This sequence joins TRBV20-1 and TRBJ2-2; D is unresolved. CDR1 DFQATT and CDR2 SNEGSKA come from the germline V gene (reference sequence). CDR3 length equals 11 residues. V gave up 6 bases and J gave up 8 bases, with 10 bases separating them.

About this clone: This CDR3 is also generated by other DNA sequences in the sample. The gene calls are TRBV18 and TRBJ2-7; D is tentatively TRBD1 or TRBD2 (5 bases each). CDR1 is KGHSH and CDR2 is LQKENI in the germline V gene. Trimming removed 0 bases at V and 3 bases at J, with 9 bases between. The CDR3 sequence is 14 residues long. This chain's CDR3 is CASSPPTRGYEQYF. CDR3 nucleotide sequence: TGTGCCAGCTCACCACCTACTAGGGGCTACGAGCAGTACTTC.

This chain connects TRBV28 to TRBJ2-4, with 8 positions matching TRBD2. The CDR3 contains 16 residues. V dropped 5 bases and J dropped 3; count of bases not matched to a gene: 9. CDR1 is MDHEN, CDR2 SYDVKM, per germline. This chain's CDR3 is CASSQGGGLVKNIQYF. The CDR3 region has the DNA TGTGCCAGCAGTCAGGGCGGGGGGCTGGTCAAAAACATTCAGTACTTC.

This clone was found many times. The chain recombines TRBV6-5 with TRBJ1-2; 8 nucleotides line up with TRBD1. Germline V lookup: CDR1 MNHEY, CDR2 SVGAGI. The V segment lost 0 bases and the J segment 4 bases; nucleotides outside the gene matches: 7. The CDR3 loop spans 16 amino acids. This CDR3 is CASSYSIGGTGYGYTF. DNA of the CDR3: TGTGCCAGCAGTTACTCAATCGGCGGGACAGGCTATGGCTACACCTTC.

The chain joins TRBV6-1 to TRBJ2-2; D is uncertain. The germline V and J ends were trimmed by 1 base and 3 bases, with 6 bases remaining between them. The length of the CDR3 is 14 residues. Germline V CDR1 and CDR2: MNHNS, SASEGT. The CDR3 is CASSEGSYTGELFF. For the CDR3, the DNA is TGTGCCAGCAGTGAAGGGTCGTACACCGGGGAGCTGTTTTTT.

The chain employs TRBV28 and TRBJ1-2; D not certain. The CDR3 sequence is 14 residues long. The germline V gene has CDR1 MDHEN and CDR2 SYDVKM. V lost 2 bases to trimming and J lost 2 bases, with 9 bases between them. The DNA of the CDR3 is TGTGCCAGCAGTTTAAATCCGGAAAACTATGGCTACACCTTC. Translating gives CASSLNPENYGYTF.

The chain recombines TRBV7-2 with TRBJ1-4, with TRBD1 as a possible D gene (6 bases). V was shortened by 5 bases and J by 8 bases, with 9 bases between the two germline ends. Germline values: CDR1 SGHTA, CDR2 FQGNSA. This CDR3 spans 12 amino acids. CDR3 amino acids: CASSLGGEKLFF. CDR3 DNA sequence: TGTGCCAGCAGCCTAGGGGGGGAAAAACTGTTTTTT.

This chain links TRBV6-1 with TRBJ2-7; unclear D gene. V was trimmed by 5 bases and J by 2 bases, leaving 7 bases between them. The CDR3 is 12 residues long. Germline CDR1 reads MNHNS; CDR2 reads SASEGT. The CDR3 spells CASSKHTYEQYF. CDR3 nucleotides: TGTGCCAGCAGTAAACACACCTACGAGCAGTACTTC.

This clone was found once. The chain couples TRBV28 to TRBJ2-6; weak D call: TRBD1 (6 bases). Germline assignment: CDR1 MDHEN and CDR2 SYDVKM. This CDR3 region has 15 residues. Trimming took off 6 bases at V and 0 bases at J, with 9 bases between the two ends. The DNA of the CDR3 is TGTGCCAGCAGCGGACAGCCCTCTGGGGCCAACGTCCTGACTTTC. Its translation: CASSGQPSGANVLTF.

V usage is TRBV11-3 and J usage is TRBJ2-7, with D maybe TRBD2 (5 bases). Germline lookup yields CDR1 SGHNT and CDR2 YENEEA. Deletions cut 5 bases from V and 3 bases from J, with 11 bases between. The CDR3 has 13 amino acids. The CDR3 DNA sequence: TGTGCCAGCAGCCCGAGCGGTCGCTACGAGCAGTACTTC. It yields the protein CASSPSGRYEQYF.

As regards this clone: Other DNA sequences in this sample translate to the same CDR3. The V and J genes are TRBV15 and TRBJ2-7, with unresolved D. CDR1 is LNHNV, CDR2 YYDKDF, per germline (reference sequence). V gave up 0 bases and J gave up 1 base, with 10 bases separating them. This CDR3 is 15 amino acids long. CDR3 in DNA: TGTGCCACCAGCAGAGATGTAGGTAGTTCCTACGAGCAGTACTTC. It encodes CATSRDVGSSYEQYF.

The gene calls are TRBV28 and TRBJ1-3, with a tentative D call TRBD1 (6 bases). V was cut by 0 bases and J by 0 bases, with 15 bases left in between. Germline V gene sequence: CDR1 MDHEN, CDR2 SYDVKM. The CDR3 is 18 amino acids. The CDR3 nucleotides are TGTGCCAGCAGTTTATGGACAGGCCTAGAACCCTCTGGAAACACCATATATTTT. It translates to CASSLWTGLEPSGNTIYF.

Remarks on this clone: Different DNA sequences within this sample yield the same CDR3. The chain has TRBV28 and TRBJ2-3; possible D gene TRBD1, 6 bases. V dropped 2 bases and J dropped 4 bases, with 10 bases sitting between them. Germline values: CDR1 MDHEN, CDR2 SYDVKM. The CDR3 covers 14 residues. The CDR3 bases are TGTGCCAGCAGTTTACTACAGGGAGCAGATACGCAGTATTTT. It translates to CASSLLQGADTQYF.

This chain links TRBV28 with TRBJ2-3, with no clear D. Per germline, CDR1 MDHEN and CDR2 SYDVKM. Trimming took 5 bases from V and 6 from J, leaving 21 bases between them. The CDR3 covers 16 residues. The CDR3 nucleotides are TGTGCCAGCAGTACCTCAGAGCCCGCCACGTGGGATACGCAGTATTTT. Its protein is CASSTSEPATWDTQYF.

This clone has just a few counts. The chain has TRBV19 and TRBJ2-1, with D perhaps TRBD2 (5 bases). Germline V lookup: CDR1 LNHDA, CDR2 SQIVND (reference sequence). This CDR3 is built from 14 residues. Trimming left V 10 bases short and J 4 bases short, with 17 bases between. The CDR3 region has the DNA TGTGCCACCAAGCGGTTGGGAAGTTACAATGAGCAGTTCTTC. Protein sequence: CATKRLGSYNEQFF. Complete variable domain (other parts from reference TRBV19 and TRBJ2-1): DGGITQSPKYLFRKEGQNVTLSCEQNLNHDAMYWYRQDPGQGLRLIYYSQIVNDFQKGDIAEGYSVSREKKESFPLTVTSAQKNPTAFYLCATKRLGSYNEQFFGPGTRLTVL.

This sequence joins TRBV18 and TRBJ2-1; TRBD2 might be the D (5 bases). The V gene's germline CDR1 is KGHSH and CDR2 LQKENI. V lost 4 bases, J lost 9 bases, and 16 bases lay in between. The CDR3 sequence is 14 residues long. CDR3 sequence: CASSRAIRDGEQFF. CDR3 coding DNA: TGTGCCAGCTCACGAGCCATTCGGGATGGTGAGCAGTTCTTC.

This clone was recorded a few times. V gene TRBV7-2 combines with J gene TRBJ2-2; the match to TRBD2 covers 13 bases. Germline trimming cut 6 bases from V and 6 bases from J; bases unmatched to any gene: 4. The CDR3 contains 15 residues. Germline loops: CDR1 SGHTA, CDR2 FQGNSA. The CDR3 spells CASRRTSGSPGELFF. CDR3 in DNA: TGTGCCAGCAGACGGACTAGCGGGAGCCCCGGGGAGCTGTTTTTT.

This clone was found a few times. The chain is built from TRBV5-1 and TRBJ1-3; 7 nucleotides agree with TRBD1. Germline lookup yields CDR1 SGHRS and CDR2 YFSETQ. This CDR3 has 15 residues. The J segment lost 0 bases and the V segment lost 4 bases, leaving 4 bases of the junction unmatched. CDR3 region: CASSEGQNSGNTIYF. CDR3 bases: TGCGCCAGCAGCGAGGGACAGAACTCTGGAAACACCATATATTTT.

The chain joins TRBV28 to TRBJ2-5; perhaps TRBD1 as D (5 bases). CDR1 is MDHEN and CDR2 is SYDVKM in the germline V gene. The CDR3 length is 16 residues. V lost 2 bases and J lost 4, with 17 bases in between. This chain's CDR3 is CASSLVYGPRGETQYF. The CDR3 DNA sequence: TGTGCCAGCAGTTTAGTTTACGGGCCTAGGGGAGAGACCCAGTACTTC.

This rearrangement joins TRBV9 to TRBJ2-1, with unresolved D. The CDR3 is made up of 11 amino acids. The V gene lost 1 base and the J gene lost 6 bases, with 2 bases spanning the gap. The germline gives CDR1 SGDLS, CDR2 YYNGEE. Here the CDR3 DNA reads TGTGCCAGCAGCGTACTCAATGAGCAGTTCTTC. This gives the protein CASSVLNEQFF.

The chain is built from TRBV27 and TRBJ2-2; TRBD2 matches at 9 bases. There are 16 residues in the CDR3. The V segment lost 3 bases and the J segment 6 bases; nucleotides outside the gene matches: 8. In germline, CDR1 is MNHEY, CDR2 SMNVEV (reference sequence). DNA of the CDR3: TGTGCCAGCAGTTTTAGGTTAGCGGGAGCCGCCGGGGAGCTGTTTTTT. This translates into CASSFRLAGAAGELFF.

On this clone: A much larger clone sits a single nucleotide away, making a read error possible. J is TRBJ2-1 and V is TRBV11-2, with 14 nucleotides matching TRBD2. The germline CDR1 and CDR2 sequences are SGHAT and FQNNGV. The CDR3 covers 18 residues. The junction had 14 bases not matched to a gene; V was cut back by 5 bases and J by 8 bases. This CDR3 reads CASSRGIGGTSGSYEQFF. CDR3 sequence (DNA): TGTGCCAGCAGCCGCGGGATAGGTGGGACTAGCGGGAGTTATGAGCAGTTCTTC.